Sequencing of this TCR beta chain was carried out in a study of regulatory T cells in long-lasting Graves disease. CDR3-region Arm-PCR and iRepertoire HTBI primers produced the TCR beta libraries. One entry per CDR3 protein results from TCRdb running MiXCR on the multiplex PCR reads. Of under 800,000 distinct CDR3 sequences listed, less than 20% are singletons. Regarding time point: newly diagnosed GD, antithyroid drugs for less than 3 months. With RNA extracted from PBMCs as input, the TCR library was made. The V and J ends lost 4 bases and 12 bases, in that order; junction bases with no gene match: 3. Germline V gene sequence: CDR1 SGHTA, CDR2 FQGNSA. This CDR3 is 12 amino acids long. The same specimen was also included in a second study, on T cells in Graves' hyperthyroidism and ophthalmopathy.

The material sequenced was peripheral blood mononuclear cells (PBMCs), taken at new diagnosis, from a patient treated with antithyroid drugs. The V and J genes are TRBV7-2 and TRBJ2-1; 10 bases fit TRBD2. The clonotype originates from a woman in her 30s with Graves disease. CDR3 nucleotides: TGTGCCAGCAGCTCCCGGACTAGCGGGCAGTTCTTC. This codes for CASSSRTSGQFF.